One and the same sample provided the 5 T cell receptor beta chains below, sequenced in a study of shared clonotypes between healthy human individuals. This table comes from immunoSEQ multiplex PCR, and its TCRdb copy is limited to in-frame clones, with some not included. The sample yields about 2.1 million clones, just over 90% seen once. The naive CD8 fraction comprised CD45RO-negative cells positively selected for CCR7 and excluded terminally differentiated effector memory CD45RA+ cells. Sample: naive CD8+ T cells from PBMCs. The source of these receptors is a man aged 18 to 30 in good health. Some clones in this sample may be carry-over from other donors' samples.

The chain uses TRBV6-1 and TRBJ2-7; 7 bases fit TRBD2. The J segment lost 3 bases and the V segment lost 1 base, leaving 9 bases of the junction unmatched. CDR3 length: 16 amino acids. Looked up from germline, CDR1 is MNHNS and CDR2 is SASEGT. CDR3 protein: CASSEGPSGTGYEQYF. CDR3 in DNA: TGTGCCAGCAGTGAAGGGCCTAGCGGCACGGGCTACGAGCAGTACTTC.

The chain couples TRBV13 to TRBJ2-1; 8 nucleotides match TRBD2. CDR3 size: 16 residues. In germline, CDR1 is PRHDT, CDR2 FYEKMQ (reference sequence). The V and J ends lost 3 bases and 9 bases, in that order; junction bases with no gene match: 13. The DNA for the CDR3 is TGTGCCAGCAGCTTTATTAGGTCGGGGACTAGTGGTGAGCAGTTCTTC. Residues: CASSFIRSGTSGEQFF.

This clone showed up just once. The genes are TRBV19 and TRBJ1-2; tentative D call: TRBD1 (5 bases). This CDR3 spans 15 amino acids. Germline V lookup: CDR1 LNHDA, CDR2 SQIVND (reference sequence). V was cut by 5 bases and J by 3 bases, with 16 bases left in between. For the CDR3, the DNA is TGTGCCAGTAGTGTACAGGACTCGGGGGACTATGGCTACACCTTC. It codes for CASSVQDSGDYGYTF. Together with reference TRBV19 and TRBJ1-2, the CDR3 gives the full variable domain: DGGITQSPKYLFRKEGQNVTLSCEQNLNHDAMYWYRQDPGQGLRLIYYSQIVNDFQKGDIAEGYSVSREKKESFPLTVTSAQKNPTAFYLCASSVQDSGDYGYTFGSGTRLTVV.

V and J are TRBV11-1 and TRBJ2-7; D is undetermined. The CDR3 is made up of 13 amino acids. Per germline, CDR1 SGHAT and CDR2 FQDESV (reference sequence). Trimming shortened V by 1 base and J by 3 bases, and 7 bases separated the two germline ends. The chain's CDR3 is CASSLEQDYEQYF. The CDR3 DNA is TGTGCCAGCAGCTTAGAGCAAGACTACGAGCAGTACTTC.

The rearrangement uses TRBV27 and TRBJ1-5, with D uncertain. CDR3 size: 16 residues. From germline, CDR1 is MNHEY and CDR2 SMNVEV (reference sequence). Trimming stripped 5 bases from V and 4 bases from J, with 18 bases between. CDR3 residues: CASSLYRPADNQPQHF. The CDR3 nucleotides are TGTGCCAGCAGTCTTTACCGACCAGCAGATAATCAGCCCCAGCATTTT.